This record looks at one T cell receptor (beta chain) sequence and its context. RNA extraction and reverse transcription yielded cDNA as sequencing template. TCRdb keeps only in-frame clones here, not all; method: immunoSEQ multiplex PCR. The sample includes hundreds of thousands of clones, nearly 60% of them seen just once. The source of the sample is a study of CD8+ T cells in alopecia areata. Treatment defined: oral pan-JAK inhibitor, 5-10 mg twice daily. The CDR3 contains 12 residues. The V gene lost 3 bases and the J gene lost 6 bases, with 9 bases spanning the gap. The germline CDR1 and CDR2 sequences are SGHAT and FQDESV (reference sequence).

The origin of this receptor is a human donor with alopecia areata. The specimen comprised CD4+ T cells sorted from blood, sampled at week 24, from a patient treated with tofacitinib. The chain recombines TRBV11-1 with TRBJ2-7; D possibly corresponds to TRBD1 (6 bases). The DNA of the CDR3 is TGTGCCAGCAGCTTCGACAGGAGCGAGCAGTACTTC. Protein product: CASSFDRSEQYF. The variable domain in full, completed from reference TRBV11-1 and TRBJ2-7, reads EAEVAQSPRYKITEKSQAVAFWCDPISGHATLYWYRQILGQGPELLVQFQDESVVDDSQLPKDRFSAERLKGVDSTLKIQPAELGDSAMYLCASSFDRSEQYFGPGTRLTVT.